A selection of T cell receptor beta chains follows, all from one sample in a study of T cell responses to AZD1222 COVID-19 vaccine. Sequencing was performed with immunoSEQ multiplex PCR; in TCRdb, only in-frame clones are kept and a portion is missing. In the table there are roughly 110,000 clones, approximately 90% of which are singletons. The sample consisted of peripheral blood, taken on day 0 of AZD1222 vaccination. The receptors here all came from an adult in good health. Each CDR3 is given with its conserved first and last residue. D genes are given only for firm matches. Clone size is stated in some rows and not others, as once, few, many or a class when expanded.

size	V	D	J	DNA	CDR3
.	TRBV5-6	TRBD1	TRBJ1-6	TGTGCCAGCAGCTTCATTGGGACAGTCTCGAATTCACCCCTCCACTTT	CASSFIGTVSNSPLHF
.	TRBV6-5	TRBD1	TRBJ1-1	TGTGCCAGCAGTTCTAGGACAGGTAACACTGAAGCTTTCTTT	CASSSRTGNTEAFF
.	TRBV7-2	.	TRBJ1-2	TGTGCCAGCAGCTTAGGAGGACATACCTATGGCTACACCTTC	CASSLGGHTYGYTF
.	TRBV6-2/TRBV6-3	TRBD2	TRBJ2-5	TGTGCCAGCAGTTACTCGGCGCAGAGGCTAGCGGCGGTCCAAGAGACCCAGTACTTC	CASSYSAQRLAAVQETQYF
.	TRBV15	TRBD2	TRBJ2-1	TGTGCCACCAGCAGCCGGGACTACAACAATGAGCAGTTCTTC	CATSSRDYNNEQFF
.	TRBV29-1	.	TRBJ2-1	TGCAGCGTTGGGGGGGGCGGCAATGAGCAGTTCTTC	CSVGGGGNEQFF
few	TRBV2	.	TRBJ2-7	TGTGCCAGCAGACCCGGACCCACCGAGCAGTACTTC	CASRPGPTEQYF
few	TRBV5-3	.	TRBJ1-5	TGTGCCAGAAGTCAGGGGTTCAATCAGCCCCAGCATTTT	CARSQGFNQPQHF
.	TRBV3-1/TRBV3-2	.	TRBJ2-7	TGTGCCAGCAGCACACAGCCAGGGGCTTTGGGAGAGCAGTACTTC	CASSTQPGALGEQYF
.	TRBV11-3	.	TRBJ2-2	TGTGCCAGCAGCCCACCGTCCCGCACCGGGGAGCTGTTTTTT	CASSPPSRTGELFF
.	TRBV23-1	.	TRBJ2-7	TGCGCCAGCACCCTCTTTTGCGAGCAGTACTTC	CASTLFCEQYF
.	TRBV9	.	TRBJ2-6	TGTGCCAGCAGCCTCTACAAGGCCTCGGGGGCCAACGTCCTGACTTTC	CASSLYKASGANVLTF
.	TRBV14	TRBD2	TRBJ2-7	TGTGCCAGCAGCCAAGATGCGACTATACAGCGGGGCCTCTCCTACGAGCAGTACTTC	CASSQDATIQRGLSYEQYF
.	TRBV6-5	TRBD2	TRBJ2-7	TGTGCCAGCAGTAAGGGACTAGCCCAGACTAACGAGCAGTACTTC	CASSKGLAQTNEQYF
.	TRBV11-2	TRBD2	TRBJ2-1	TGTGCCAGCAGCCCTCGACTAGCGGGGTTGAACTACAATGAGCAGTTCTTC	CASSPRLAGLNYNEQFF
.	TRBV5-1	.	TRBJ1-1	TGCGCCAGCAGCTTGGACGGGGTAAGGGGGACTGAAGCTTTCTTT	CASSLDGVRGTEAFF
.	TRBV7-3	.	TRBJ2-7	TGTGCCAGAATCCACAAGACGGACCGCGGGCCCCACTACTACGAGCAGTACTTC	CARIHKTDRGPHYYEQYF
.	TRBV9	.	TRBJ2-3	TGTGCCAGCAGCGTAGGACCGACTAGCACAGATACGCAGTATTTT	CASSVGPTSTDTQYF
.	TRBV6-1	TRBD1	TRBJ1-4	TGTGCCAGCAGTGAAGGGACAGGGTTTGAAAAACTGTTTTTT	CASSEGTGFEKLFF
.	TRBV5-1	.	TRBJ1-2	TGCGCCAGCAGCCCAGCCGGGGCCGGTGTCGTCGGCACCTTC	CASSPAGAGVVGTF
.	TRBV13	TRBD2	TRBJ2-1	TGTGCCAGCAGCTTACCCAGCGGGGGCTACTACAATGAGCAGTTCTTC	CASSLPSGGYYNEQFF
.	TRBV3-1/TRBV3-2	.	TRBJ1-3	TGTGCCAGCAGCCAAGAATCCAGGGTAGACACCATATATTTT	CASSQESRVDTIYF
.	TRBV21-1	.	TRBJ2-7	TGTGCCAGCAGCAAAGTGAGACCTGAATACGAGCAGTACTTC	CASSKVRPEYEQYF
.	TRBV10-1	.	TRBJ1-5	TGCGCCAGCAGGGCAGGCATTAATCAGCCCCAGCATTTT	CASRAGINQPQHF
.	TRBV15	.	TRBJ1-5	TGTGCCACCAGCAGAAGACAGTTCAGCAATCAGCCCCAGCATTTT	CATSRRQFSNQPQHF
.	TRBV12-3/TRBV12-4	.	TRBJ2-5	TGTGCCAGCAGTTTCCTAGAGACCCAGTACTTC	CASSFLETQYF
.	TRBV3-1/TRBV3-2	.	TRBJ2-1	TGTGCCAGCAGCCAATTGACGGGGGCCGGTGAGCAGTTCTTC	CASSQLTGAGEQFF
.	TRBV5-4	TRBD2	TRBJ2-2	TGTGCCAGCAGCTCAACCGGGACTAGCTCCCTCGGGGAGCTGTTTTTT	CASSSTGTSSLGELFF
.	TRBV24-1	.	TRBJ2-3	TGTGCCACCAGCGGGGGCTTGACAGATACGCAGTATTTT	CATSGGLTDTQYF
.	TRBV24-1	.	TRBJ1-2	TGTGCCACCTGGGGGGATGATGGCTACACCTTC	CATWGDDGYTF
.	TRBV5-6	TRBD1	TRBJ2-7	TGTGCCAGCAGCTTTCTGGGACAGGGGGACTACGAGCAGTACTTC	CASSFLGQGDYEQYF
.	TRBV10-2	.	TRBJ2-2	TGCGCCTGCAAAATGGACAGATACACCGGGGAGCTGTTTTTT	CACKMDRYTGELFF
.	TRBV2	.	TRBJ1-4	TGTGCCAGCAGGACGGGTACGGGCTTAACTAATGAAAAACTGTTTTTT	CASRTGTGLTNEKLFF
.	TRBV18	.	TRBJ1-3	TGTGCCAGCTCACCCGGGGGAAACACCATATATTTT	CASSPGGNTIYF
.	TRBV7-3	TRBD2	TRBJ2-3	TGTGCCAGCAGCTTACCCTCCGGGGTGTTGGCGGGGGGGACAGATACGCAGTATTTT	CASSLPSGVLAGGTDTQYF
.	TRBV25-1	.	TRBJ2-7	TGTGCCAGCAGTGACCAGGGAACCTACGAGCAGTACTTC	CASSDQGTYEQYF
.	TRBV6-1	.	TRBJ1-3	TGTGCCAGCAGTGAAATGGTCCAGAGCTCTGGAAACACCATATATTTT	CASSEMVQSSGNTIYF
few	TRBV7-2	.	TRBJ2-5	TGTGCCAGCAGCAACGGACTCCTCGCGTACCAAGAGACCCAGTACTTC	CASSNGLLAYQETQYF
.	TRBV6-2/TRBV6-3	.	TRBJ2-3	TGTGCCAGCAGTTATTCGCAGGCTACAGATACGCAGTATTTT	CASSYSQATDTQYF
.	TRBV5-1	.	TRBJ1-5	TGCGCCAGCAGCCCAGATAGCAATCAGCCCCAGCATTTT	CASSPDSNQPQHF
.	TRBV12-3/TRBV12-4	.	TRBJ2-6	TGTGCCAGCTTTAGGTCTGGGGCCAACGTCCTGACTTTC	CASFRSGANVLTF
.	TRBV30	.	TRBJ1-2	TGTGCCTGGAGGGAGAACAGGGTGGGGGGCTACACCTTC	CAWRENRVGGYTF
.	TRBV11-2	.	TRBJ1-2	TGTGCCAGCAGCCCCCGGACAATCGACTTTGCTGGCTACACCTTC	CASSPRTIDFAGYTF
.	TRBV7-2	TRBD2	TRBJ2-1	TGTGCCAGCAGCTGGGATAGCGGGGGGGCCAATGAGCAGTTCTTC	CASSWDSGGANEQFF
.	TRBV25-1	.	TRBJ2-5	TGTGCCAGCAGTGAATTGGGGTCCGCGCCCAAAGAGACCCAGTACTTC	CASSELGSAPKETQYF
.	TRBV5-1	.	TRBJ1-2	TGCGCCAGCAGCTTGGACGCGCGGAACTATGGCTACACCTTC	CASSLDARNYGYTF
.	TRBV6-2/TRBV6-3	.	TRBJ2-2	TGTGCCAGCAGTTGGATCCCGGGCACCGGGGAGCTGTTTTTT	CASSWIPGTGELFF
.	TRBV5-1	TRBD1	TRBJ1-1	TGCGCCAGCAGCGCGCAGGGGGCGAACACTGAAGCTTTCTTT	CASSAQGANTEAFF